The 2 T cell receptor beta chains reported below all come from one sample, sequenced in a study of cytomegalovirus exposure and HLA in healthy donors (TCRdb year 2017). The library was generated by the immunoSEQ multiplex PCR assay. TCRdb provides this immuneACCESS table in a form limited to in-frame rearrangements. Some clones are lacking; in checked studies, under half of them reflect an unresolved V gene, and why the rest are absent is not known. This sample has 65,000 to 85,000 clones in its table, and 90% to 95% of those were observed once. The ten biggest clones cover 0.69% of the sample. Input material: PBMCs. Receptors originate from a woman between 18 and 29 years old in good health and CMV-seronegative.

The chain employs TRBV28 and TRBJ1-1, with 8 bases lining up with TRBD1. Germline CDR1 is MDHEN and CDR2 is SYDVKM. CDR3 size: 16 residues. V shed 4 bases and J 1 base; nucleotides not matched to a gene: 8. The CDR3 loop reads CASSSIGQGANTEAFF. DNA for the CDR3: TGTGCCAGCAGTTCGATTGGACAGGGAGCGAACACTGAAGCTTTCTTT. Together with reference TRBV28 and TRBJ1-1, the CDR3 gives the full variable domain: DVKVTQSSRYLVKRTGEKVFLECVQDMDHENMFWYRQDPGLGLRLIYFSYDVKMKEKGDIPEGYSVSREKKERFSLILESASTNQTSMYLCASSSIGQGANTEAFFGQGTRLTVV.

This clone is a singleton in its sample. The chain links TRBV7-7 to TRBJ2-5, with D maybe TRBD2 (5 bases). The CDR3 sequence is 16 residues long. V lost 5 bases and J lost 1, with 17 bases in between. CDR1 and CDR2 from the germline V gene are SSHAT and FNYEAQ (reference sequence). CDR3 in amino acids: CASSPGVSFTQETQYF. The CDR3 coding sequence is TGTGCCAGCAGCCCCGGGGTCTCCTTCACCCAAGAGACCCAGTACTTC.